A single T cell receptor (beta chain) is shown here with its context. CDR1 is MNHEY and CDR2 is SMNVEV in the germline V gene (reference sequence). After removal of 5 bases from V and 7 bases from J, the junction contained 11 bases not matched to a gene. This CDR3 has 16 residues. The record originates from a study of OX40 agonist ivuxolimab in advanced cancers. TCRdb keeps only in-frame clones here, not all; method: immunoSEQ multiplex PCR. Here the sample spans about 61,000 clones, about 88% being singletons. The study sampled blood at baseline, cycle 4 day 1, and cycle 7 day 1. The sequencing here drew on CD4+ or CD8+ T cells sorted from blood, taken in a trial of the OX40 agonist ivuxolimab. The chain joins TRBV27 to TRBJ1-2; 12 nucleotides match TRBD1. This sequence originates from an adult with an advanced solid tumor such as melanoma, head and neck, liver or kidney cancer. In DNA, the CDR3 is TGTGCCAGCAGTCCCCGAGGGACAGGGGGCTTTGCTGGCTACACCTTC. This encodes CASSPRGTGGFAGYTF.